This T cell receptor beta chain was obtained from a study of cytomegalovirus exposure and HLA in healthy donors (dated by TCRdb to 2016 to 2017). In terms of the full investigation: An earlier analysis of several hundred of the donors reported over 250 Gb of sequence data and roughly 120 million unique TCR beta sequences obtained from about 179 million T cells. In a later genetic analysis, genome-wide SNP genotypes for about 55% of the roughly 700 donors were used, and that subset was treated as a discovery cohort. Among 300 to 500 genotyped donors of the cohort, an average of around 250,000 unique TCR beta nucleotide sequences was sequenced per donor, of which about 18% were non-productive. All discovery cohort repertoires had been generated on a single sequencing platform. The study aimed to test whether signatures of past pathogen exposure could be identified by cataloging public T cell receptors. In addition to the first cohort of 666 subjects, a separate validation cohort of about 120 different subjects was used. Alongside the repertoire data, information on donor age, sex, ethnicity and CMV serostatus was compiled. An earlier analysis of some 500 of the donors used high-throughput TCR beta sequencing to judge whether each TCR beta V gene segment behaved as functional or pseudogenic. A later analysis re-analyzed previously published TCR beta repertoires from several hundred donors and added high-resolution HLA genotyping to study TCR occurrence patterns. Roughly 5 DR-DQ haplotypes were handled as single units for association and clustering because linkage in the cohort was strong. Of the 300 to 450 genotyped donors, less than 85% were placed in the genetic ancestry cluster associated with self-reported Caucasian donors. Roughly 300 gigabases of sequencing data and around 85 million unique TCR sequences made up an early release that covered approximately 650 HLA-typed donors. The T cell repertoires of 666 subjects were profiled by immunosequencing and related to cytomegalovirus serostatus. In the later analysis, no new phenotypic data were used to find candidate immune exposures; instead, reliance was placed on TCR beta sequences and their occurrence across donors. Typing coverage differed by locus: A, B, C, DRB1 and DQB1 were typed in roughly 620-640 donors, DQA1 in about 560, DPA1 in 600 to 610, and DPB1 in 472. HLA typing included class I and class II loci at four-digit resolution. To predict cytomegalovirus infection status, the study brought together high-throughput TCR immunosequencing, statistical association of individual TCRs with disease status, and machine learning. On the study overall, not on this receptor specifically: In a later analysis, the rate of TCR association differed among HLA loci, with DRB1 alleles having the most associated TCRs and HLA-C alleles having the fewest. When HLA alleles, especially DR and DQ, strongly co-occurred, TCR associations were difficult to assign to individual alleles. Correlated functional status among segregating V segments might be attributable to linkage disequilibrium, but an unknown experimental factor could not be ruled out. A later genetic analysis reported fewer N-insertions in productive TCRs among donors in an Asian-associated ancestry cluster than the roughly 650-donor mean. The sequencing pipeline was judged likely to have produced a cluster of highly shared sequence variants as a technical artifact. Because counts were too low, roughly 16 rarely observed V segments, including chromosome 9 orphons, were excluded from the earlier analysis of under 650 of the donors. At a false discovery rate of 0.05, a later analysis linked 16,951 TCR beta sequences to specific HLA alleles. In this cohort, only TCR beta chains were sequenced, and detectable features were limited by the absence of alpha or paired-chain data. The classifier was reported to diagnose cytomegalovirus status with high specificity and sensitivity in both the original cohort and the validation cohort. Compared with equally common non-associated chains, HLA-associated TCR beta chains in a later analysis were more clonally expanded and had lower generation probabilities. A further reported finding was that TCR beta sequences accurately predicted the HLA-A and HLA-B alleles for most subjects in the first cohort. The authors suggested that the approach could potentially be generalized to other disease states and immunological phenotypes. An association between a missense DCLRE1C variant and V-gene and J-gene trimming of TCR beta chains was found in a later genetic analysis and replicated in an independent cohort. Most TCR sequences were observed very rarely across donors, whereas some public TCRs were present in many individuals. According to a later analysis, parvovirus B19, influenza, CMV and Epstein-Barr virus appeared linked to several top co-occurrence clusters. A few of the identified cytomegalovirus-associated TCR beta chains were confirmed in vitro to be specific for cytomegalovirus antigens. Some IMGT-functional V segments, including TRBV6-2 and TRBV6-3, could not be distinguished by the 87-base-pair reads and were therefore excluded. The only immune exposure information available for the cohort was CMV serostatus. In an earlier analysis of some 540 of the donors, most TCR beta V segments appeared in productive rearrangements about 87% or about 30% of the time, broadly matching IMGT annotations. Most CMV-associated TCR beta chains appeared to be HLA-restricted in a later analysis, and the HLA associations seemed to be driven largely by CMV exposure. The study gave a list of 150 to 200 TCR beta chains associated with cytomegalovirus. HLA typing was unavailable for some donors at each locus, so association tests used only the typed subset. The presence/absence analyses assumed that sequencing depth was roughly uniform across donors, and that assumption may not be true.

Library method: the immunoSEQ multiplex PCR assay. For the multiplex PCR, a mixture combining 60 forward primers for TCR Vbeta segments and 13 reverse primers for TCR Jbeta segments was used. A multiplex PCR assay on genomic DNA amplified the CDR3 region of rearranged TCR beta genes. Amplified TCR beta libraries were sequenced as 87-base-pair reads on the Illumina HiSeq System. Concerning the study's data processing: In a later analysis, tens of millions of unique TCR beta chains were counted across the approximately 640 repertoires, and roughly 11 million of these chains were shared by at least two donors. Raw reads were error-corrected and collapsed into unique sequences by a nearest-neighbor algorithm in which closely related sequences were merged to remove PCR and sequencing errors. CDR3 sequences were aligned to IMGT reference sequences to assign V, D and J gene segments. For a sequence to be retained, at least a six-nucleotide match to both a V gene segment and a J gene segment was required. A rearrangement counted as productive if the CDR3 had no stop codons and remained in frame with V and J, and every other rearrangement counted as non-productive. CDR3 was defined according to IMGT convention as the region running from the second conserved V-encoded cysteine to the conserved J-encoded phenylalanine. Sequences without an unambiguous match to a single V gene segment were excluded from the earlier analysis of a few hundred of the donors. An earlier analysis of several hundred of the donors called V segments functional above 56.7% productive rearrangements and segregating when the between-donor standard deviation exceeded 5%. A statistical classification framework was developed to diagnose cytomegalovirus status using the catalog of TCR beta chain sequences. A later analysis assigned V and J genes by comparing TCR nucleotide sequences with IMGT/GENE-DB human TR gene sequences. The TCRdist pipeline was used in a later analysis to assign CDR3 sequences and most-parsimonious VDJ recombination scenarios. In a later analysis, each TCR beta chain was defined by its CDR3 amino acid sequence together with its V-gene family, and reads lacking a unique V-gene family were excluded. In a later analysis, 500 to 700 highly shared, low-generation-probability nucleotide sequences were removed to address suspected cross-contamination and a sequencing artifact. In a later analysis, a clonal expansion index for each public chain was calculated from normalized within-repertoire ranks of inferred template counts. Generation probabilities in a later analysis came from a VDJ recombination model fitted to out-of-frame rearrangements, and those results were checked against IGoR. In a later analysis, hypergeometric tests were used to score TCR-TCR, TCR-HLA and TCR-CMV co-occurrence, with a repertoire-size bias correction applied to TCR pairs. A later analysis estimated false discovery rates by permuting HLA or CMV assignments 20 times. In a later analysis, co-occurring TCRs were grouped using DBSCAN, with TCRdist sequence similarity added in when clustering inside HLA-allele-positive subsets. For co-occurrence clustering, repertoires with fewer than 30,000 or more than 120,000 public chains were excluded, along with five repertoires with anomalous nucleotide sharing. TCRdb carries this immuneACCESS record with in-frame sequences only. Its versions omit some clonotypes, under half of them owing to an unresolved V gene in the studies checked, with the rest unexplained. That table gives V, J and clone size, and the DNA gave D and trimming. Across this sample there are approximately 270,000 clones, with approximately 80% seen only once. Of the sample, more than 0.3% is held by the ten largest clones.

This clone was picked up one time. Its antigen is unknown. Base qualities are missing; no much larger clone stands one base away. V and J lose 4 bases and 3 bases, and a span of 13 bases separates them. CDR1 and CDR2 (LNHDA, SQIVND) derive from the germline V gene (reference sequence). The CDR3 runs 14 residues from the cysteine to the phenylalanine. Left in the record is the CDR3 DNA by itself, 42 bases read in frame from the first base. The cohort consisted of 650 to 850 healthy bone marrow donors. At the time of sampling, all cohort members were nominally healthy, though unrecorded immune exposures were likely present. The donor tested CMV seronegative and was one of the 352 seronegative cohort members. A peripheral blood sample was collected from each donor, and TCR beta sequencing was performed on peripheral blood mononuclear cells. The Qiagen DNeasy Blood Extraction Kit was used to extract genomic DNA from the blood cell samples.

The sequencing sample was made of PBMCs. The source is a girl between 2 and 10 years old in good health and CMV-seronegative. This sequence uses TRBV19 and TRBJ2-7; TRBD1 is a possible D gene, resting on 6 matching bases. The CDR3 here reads CASSKGQVHYEQYF. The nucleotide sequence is TGTGCCAGTAGTAAGGGACAAGTCCACTACGAGCAGTACTTC.